This T cell receptor (beta chain) was captured by sequencing in a study of esophageal squamous cell carcinoma under preoperative chemotherapy. Study-level points and caveats: After treatment, tumor-infiltrating lymphocytes apparently came partly from blood T cells.

TCRdb re-derived calls from the PCR reads in MiXCR, one entry per CDR3 protein. The table shows 10,000 to 15,000 distinct CDR3 sequences, with around half occurring only once. Only one count was recorded for this clonotype. Its antigen is currently unknown. Compared with germline, one end of the junction differs, possibly owing to a read error. Germline-derived CDR1 and CDR2 are MNHNS and SASEGT. The CDR3 is 14 residues long. Time point: before preoperative PTX-NDP chemotherapy. Patients received paclitaxel-nedaplatin as preoperative chemotherapy before surgery. This specimen was collected from a patient given preoperative chemotherapy. The chain is built from TRBV6-1 and TRBJ2-3; D ambiguous. This clonotype originated in a human donor with esophageal squamous cell carcinoma. The donor label of this sample is uncertain. This CDR3 reads CASTRVCDKETQYF. CDR3 in DNA: TGTGCCAGCACCCGGGTTTGTGACAAAGAGACGCAGTACTTT.